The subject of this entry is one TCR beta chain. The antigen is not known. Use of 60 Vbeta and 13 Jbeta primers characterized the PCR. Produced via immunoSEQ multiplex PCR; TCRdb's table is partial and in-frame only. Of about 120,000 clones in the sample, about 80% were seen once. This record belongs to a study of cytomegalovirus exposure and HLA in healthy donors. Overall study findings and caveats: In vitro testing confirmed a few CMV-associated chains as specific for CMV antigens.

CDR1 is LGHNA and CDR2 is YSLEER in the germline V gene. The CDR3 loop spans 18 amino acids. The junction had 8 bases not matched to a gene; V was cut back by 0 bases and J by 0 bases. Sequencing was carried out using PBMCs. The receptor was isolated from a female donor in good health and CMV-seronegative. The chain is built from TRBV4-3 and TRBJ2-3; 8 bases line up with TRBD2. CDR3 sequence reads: CASSQDGGGLGSTDTQYF. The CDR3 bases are TGCGCCAGCAGCCAAGACGGGGGGGGACTCGGAAGCACAGATACGCAGTATTTT.